A single sample is the source of the 15 T cell receptor beta chains below, sequenced in a study of human T cells and chemical hapten exposure. Time point described: healthy volunteer bleed at 6 weeks. Someone pulled total RNA out of unfractionated whole blood. A single record per CDR3 protein comes from TCRdb applying MiXCR to the RACE reads. In the table there are about 45,000 distinct CDR3 sequences, about 4% of which are singletons. The sequenced sample consisted of whole blood. These receptors were taken from a human donor in good health. Some clones in this sample may be carry-over from other donors' samples.

This clonotype was seen at least ten times. V and J are TRBV6-5 and TRBJ2-3; TRBD1 might be the D (6 bases). V shed 11 bases and J shed 2 bases, with 11 bases lying between them. Germline V gene sequence: CDR1 MNHEY, CDR2 SVGAGI. This CDR3 spans 12 amino acids. The CDR3 here is CALGANTDTQYF. The CDR3, as DNA: TGTGCCCTGGGGGCTAACACAGATACGCAGTATTTT.

The gene calls are TRBV11-2 and TRBJ2-1, with D possibly being TRBD1 (6 bases). The CDR3 contains 19 residues. V lost 5 bases, J lost 0 bases, and 23 bases lay in between. Per germline, CDR1 SGHAT and CDR2 FQNNGV. CDR3: CASSPIRGIYDRSYNEQFF. CDR3 nucleotide sequence: TGTGCCAGCAGCCCAATAAGGGGGATTTATGATCGCTCCTACAATGAGCAGTTCTTC.

The rearrangement joins TRBV20-1 to TRBJ2-7, with D perhaps given as TRBD1 or TRBD2 (5 bases each). CDR1 is DFQATT and CDR2 is SNEGSKA in the germline V gene (reference sequence). This CDR3 region has 12 residues. The CDR3 DNA follows: TGCACCGCTAGGGACCTCTCCTACGAGCAGTACTTC. It yields the protein CTARDLSYEQYF.

In its sample, this clonotype was seen many times. V gene TRBV20-1 combines with J gene TRBJ2-5; either TRBD1 or TRBD2 may supply D (5 bases each). The V end was cut by 3 bases, the J end by 7 bases, with 15 bases between. This CDR3 is built from 13 residues. Per the germline V gene, CDR1 is DFQATT and CDR2 is SNEGSKA (reference sequence). CDR3 protein: CSASRDGLGTQYF. CDR3 in DNA: TGCAGTGCTAGCAGGGACGGTCTGGGGACCCAGTACTTC.

This clonotype has only a few counts. The chain employs TRBV5-5 and TRBJ2-7; D unclear. Germline V lookup: CDR1 SGHKS, CDR2 YYEKEE (reference sequence). The CDR3 length is 14 residues. Between the trimmed V and J ends, which lost 0 bases and 4 bases, there was a span of 11 bases. The CDR3 spells CASSLVWERYEQYF. The CDR3 DNA sequence: TGTGCCAGCAGCTTGGTATGGGAACGATACGAGCAGTACTTC.

In this sample, this clonotype turned up many times. The CDR3 DNA reads TGTGCCAGCAGTTTCGGACAACTTAACCGGGCCGCCACCGAGCAGTACTTC. It specifies CASSFGQLNRAATEQYF. The V and J genes are TRBV5-5 and TRBJ2-7; TRBD1 is a possible D gene (5 bases). Germline V gene sequence: CDR1 SGHKS, CDR2 YYEKEE (reference sequence). The CDR3 length is 17 residues. V shed 5 bases and J shed 6 bases, with 27 bases lying between them.

This clonotype came up many times. The rearrangement joins TRBV12-3 or TRBV12-4 to TRBJ1-1, with D possibly matching TRBD1 (5 bases). With 3 bases removed from V and 11 bases from J, the gap between germline ends came to 16 bases. The CDR3 consists of 13 residues. Written as DNA, the CDR3 is TGTGCCAGCAGTTTTAAAGCCGGGACGTTGGCTTTCTTT. It is translated as CASSFKAGTLAFF.

This clonotype appeared many times. This chain uses TRBV4-1 with TRBJ1-1; D uncertain. Trimming cost V 7 bases and J 5 bases, with 17 bases left between them. The CDR3 covers 14 residues. Germline V gene data show CDR1 as MGHRA and CDR2 as YSYEKL. CDR3 sequence: CASTSARPRTEAFF. CDR3 nucleotides: TGCGCCAGCACTTCGGCCCGTCCCAGAACTGAAGCTTTCTTT.

This chain connects TRBV4-2 to TRBJ1-4; TRBD1 might be the D (5 bases). The CDR3 consists of 17 residues. Per the germline V gene, CDR1 is LGHNA and CDR2 is YNFKEQ. Trimming left V 0 bases short and J 0 bases short, with 11 bases between. CDR3 loop: CASSQEPGPSTNEKLFF. The CDR3 DNA sequence: TGTGCCAGCAGCCAAGAACCGGGGCCATCAACTAATGAAAAACTGTTTTTT.

The chain combines TRBV4-1 with TRBJ2-5; 8 bases align to TRBD2. Germline CDR1 reads MGHRA; CDR2 reads YSYEKL. The V gene end was trimmed by 1 base and the J gene end by 6 bases; junction bases not matched to a gene: 10. There are 16 residues in the CDR3. CDR3 in DNA: TGCGCCAGCAGCCAAGGGGCTGCGGGAGGTAGGAAGACCCAGTACTTC. It is translated as CASSQGAAGGRKTQYF.

Many counts were recorded for this clonotype. The chain recombines TRBV13 with TRBJ2-3, with 9 nucleotides matching TRBD1. J was trimmed by 4 bases and V by 5 bases; bases with no gene match: 10. This CDR3 region has 16 residues. Per germline, CDR1 PRHDT and CDR2 FYEKMQ (reference sequence). CDR3 in amino acids: CASSTGGNGGPDTQYF. CDR3 nucleotides: TGTGCCAGCAGCACAGGGGGCAACGGGGGCCCAGATACGCAGTATTTT.

This clonotype has ten or more counts. J is TRBJ2-3 and V is TRBV5-1; 7 bases match TRBD2. With 4 bases clipped from V and 2 bases from J, the junction kept 7 bases outside the gene matches. The CDR3 loop spans 15 amino acids. Germline V gives CDR1 SGHRS, CDR2 YFSETQ. This CDR3 reads CASSRGGSLTDTQYF. DNA of the CDR3: TGCGCCAGCAGCCGGGGCGGGAGCCTCACAGATACGCAGTATTTT.

This clonotype was seen more than once but under ten times. The CDR3 DNA reads TGCGCCAGCAGCCAAGGGGCAGGGCTTAACTATGGCTACACCTTC. This translates into CASSQGAGLNYGYTF. This chain uses TRBV4-1 with TRBJ1-2; a possible D gene is TRBD1 (5 bases). The CDR3 runs to 15 residues. CDR1 is MGHRA and CDR2 is YSYEKL in the germline V gene. V lost 1 base and J 1 base, leaving 10 bases between the germline ends.

This clonotype was observed many times. This chain links TRBV7-2 with TRBJ2-5; maybe TRBD2 (6 bases). Germline CDR1 is SGHTA and CDR2 is FQGNSA. The CDR3 contains 15 residues. The V end was cut by 2 bases, the J end by 9 bases, with 19 bases between. CDR3 residues: CASSLQGRGLVAQYF. The CDR3 DNA reads as TGTGCCAGCAGCTTACAAGGACGGGGACTGGTGGCCCAGTACTTC.

This clonotype showed up many times. The V gene is TRBV20-1, the J gene TRBJ1-5; possibly TRBD1 for D (5 bases). This CDR3 contains 14 residues. V lost 5 bases, J lost 3 bases, and 14 bases lay in between. Germline V lookup: CDR1 DFQATT, CDR2 SNEGSKA (reference sequence). The CDR3 here is CSARQGGYNQPQHF. The CDR3 coding sequence is TGCAGTGCTCGCCAGGGTGGATACAATCAGCCCCAGCATTTT.